This entry is about one T cell receptor (beta chain). Its specific antigen is unknown. No qualities accompany the bases; no much larger clone lies one base away. TCRbeta CDR3 regions were amplified from genomic DNA using the immunoSEQ Assay, a bias-controlled multiplex PCR. From the authors' description of their analysis: The number of nucleated cells in each sample was estimated from the amplification of reference gene primers within the assay. To quantify the absolute abundance of each unique TCRbeta CDR3 rearrangement, sequence reads were collapsed and filtered. For each sample, productive Simpson clonality was calculated by taking the square root of Simpson's diversity index across productive rearrangements. Here the immuneACCESS table is served through TCRdb, limited to in-frame sequences with V and J called. Missing clones are a known gap in these copies; in checked studies unresolved V genes cover under half, and the rest lacks a known reason. V, J and clone size are taken as reported in that table, and D and trimming were inferred from the DNA itself. This sample comprises 350,000 to 450,000 clones, roughly 85% of them detected only once. The top ten hold roughly 3.4% of the sample.

This sample stems from a study of blood T cell repertoires in COVID-19 (dated by TCRdb to 2018 to 2021). With respect to the entire study: The collaborator samples originated in the United States, Italy and Spain and spanned the acute and convalescent phases of COVID-19. A de-identified subject ID, COVID-19 status, age in years and sex were almost always included in the sample metadata. The repertoires were released in a freely available public database intended as a resource for research on the immune response to SARS-CoV-2. Samples came from the ongoing ImmuneRACE study (first 160 participants) plus 1,254 subjects from 6 global collaborators. Where available, HLA class I and class II types were taken from metadata supplied by the sample provider and were not determined by assay-based typing. Subjects who had been exposed to COVID-19, were actively infected with it, or had recovered from it provided the deeply sampled blood TCRbeta repertoires that made up the dataset. The material from the prospective study consisted of cDNA or gDNA derived from T cells, B-cell-depleted T cells, or PBMCs. The paper's findings and limits, for the study overall: The quantity of clinical and demographic metadata differed by source and by participant and was supplied without curation.

The collaborating institutions used their own protocols to collect whole blood in K2EDTA tubes. Collaborator samples were shipped for TCRbeta analysis as frozen whole blood, isolated PBMCs, or DNA extracted from either sample type. This clonotype originated in a woman between 18 and 30 years old with acute or convalescent COVID-19. The sample consisted of peripheral blood.

The CDR3 region reads CASSSVPGQGANYGYTF. The nucleotide sequence is given as TGTGCCAGCAGTTCGGTCCCGGGACAGGGGGCAAACTATGGCTACACCTTC. The chain uses TRBV28 and TRBJ1-2; TRBD1 fits 12 bases in the junction. The CDR3 sequence holds 17 residues, the cysteine and phenylalanine included. Just the 51-base CDR3 DNA is kept, in frame starting at base 1. Clipping removes 4 bases from V and 2 bases from J, with 8 as the unmatched junction base count. Looking up the germline V gene yields CDR1 MDHEN and CDR2 SYDVKM.